This TCR beta chain was retrieved from a study of CD8 T cells in Susac syndrome. For this clonotype: Its cognate antigen is unknown.

Overall study results and limits: Only a relatively small number of individuals were included in the TCR sequencing and HLA analysis.

Roughly 0.45 to 1 ug RNA was reverse transcribed with random hexamers. The authors amplified TCR beta CDR3 across 54 Vbeta and 13 Jbeta using immunoSEQ multiplex PCR. TCRdb recomputed calls from the immunoSEQ multiplex PCR reads with MiXCR, one row per CDR3 protein. The sample holds 400,000 or so distinct CDR3 sequences, 75% to 90% seen once. The authors negatively isolated CD8+ and CD4+ T cells and FACS-enriched TEMRA cells. Trimming stripped 4 bases from V and 2 bases from J, with 19 bases between. The germline gives CDR1 SGHVS, CDR2 FQNEAQ. The CDR3 loop spans 17 amino acids. This chain joins TRBV7-8 and TRBJ2-3; D not certain. The sequence was obtained from a human donor with multiple sclerosis. Sequenced sample: CD8+ T cells from PBMCs. Written as DNA, the CDR3 is TGTGCCAGCAGCTCCACGTGGGCAGGCGAACACACAGATACGCAGTATTTT. This translates into CASSSTWAGEHTDTQYF.